This T cell receptor beta chain is from a study of chemoradiotherapy in HPV16-positive cancers. General observations from the study: Candidate HPV-specific clones and E7-related TCR motifs grew in tumor during treatment. In HPV16-positive patients, HPV-responsive T-cell expansion tracked better recurrence-free survival.

Worth noting for this clone: Its antigen is unknown.

From germline, CDR1 is LGHNA and CDR2 YSLEER. CDR3 length: 13 residues. V lost 0 bases, J lost 8 bases, and 10 bases lay in between. Produced via immunoSEQ multiplex PCR; TCRdb's table is partial and in-frame only. In the table there are around 53,000 clones, around nine tenths of which are singletons. The V gene is TRBV4-3, the J gene TRBJ1-2, with D possibly matching TRBD1 (5 bases). The sample was blood, taken from a patient who underwent chemoradiotherapy. This sequence originates from a human donor with HPV-associated anogenital cancer. CDR3 sequence: CASSQDMGVGYTF. CDR3 nucleotide sequence: TGCGCCAGCAGCCAAGATATGGGGGTCGGCTACACCTTC.